This T cell receptor (beta chain) was profiled in a study of CD8+ T cells in alopecia areata. Extraction and reverse transcription of RNA yielded cDNA as the sequencing template. Method: immunoSEQ multiplex PCR; TCRdb's copy keeps in-frame clones and lacks some. The sample contains fewer than 150,000 clones, 82% of which appear only once. Germline assignment: CDR1 WNHNN and CDR2 SYGVQD (reference sequence). The length of the CDR3 is 14 residues. V was clipped by 2 bases and J by 6 bases, with 14 bases between them. Overall study findings and caveats: Many of the expanded lesional clones endured in scalp and blood while on tofacitinib.

Concerning this clone: The antigen is undetermined.

Treatment reported: oral pan-JAK inhibitor, 5-10 mg twice daily. The chain recombines TRBV10-1 with TRBJ2-7; D unresolved. This sample comprised CD8+ T cells sorted from blood, obtained at week 4, from a patient treated with tofacitinib. The receptor comes from a human donor with alopecia areata. The CDR3 DNA is TGCGCCAGCAGTGAGACAGTTTCACTTGCCGAGCAGTACTTC. Protein product: CASSETVSLAEQYF.